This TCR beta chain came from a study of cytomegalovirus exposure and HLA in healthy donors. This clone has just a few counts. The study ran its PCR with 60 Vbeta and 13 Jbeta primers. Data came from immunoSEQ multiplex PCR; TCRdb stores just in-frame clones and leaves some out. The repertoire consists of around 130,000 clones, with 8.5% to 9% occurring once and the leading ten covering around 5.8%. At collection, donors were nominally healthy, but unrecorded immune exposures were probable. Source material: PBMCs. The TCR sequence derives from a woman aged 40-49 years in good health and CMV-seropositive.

CDR3 nucleotide sequence: TGTGCCAGCAGTTACTACCAGGGGAGCGATGGCTACACCTTC. Translating it yields CASSYYQGSDGYTF. The chain links TRBV6-5 to TRBJ1-2, with D tentatively TRBD1 (6 bases). CDR3 length equals 14 residues. Trimming stripped 1 base from V and 6 bases from J, with 12 bases between. Germline V gene lookup returns CDR1 MNHEY and CDR2 SVGAGI.